The subject of this entry is one T cell receptor (beta chain). The target antigen is unknown. Trimming took 6 bases from V and 0 from J, leaving 12 bases between them. The CDR3 has 13 amino acids. CDR1 and CDR2 from the germline V gene are SQVTM and ANQGSEA. These data are taken from a study of beta chain features in type 1 diabetes. Study-level points and caveats: It was among patients, rather than healthy donors, that naive, central memory and Treg TCRB repertoires appeared more similar. TCRB CDR3s were moderately but significantly shorter in Type 1 diabetes patients in all four CD4+ subsets. HLA effects on TCRB rearrangement stayed unresolved here.

All of the isolated RNA was reverse transcribed, so expressed TCRB transcripts were sequenced. TCRdb's table, derived via immunoSEQ multiplex PCR, lists solely in-frame clones and lacks some. The sample has around 160,000 clones, more than 60% seen once. The sample comprised naive CD4+ T cells from blood. The clonotype was recovered from a man aged 25 to 40 with type 1 diabetes. The chain uses TRBV29-1 and TRBJ2-7, with D uncertain. The CDR3 loop reads CSVELQSSYEQYF. In DNA form, the CDR3 reads TGCAGCGTCGAGTTACAGAGCTCCTACGAGCAGTACTTC.